Presented here are 12 T cell receptor beta chains from one specimen sequenced in a study of T-cell memory formation after mild COVID-19. TCRdb reanalysed the 5' RACE reads using MiXCR and keeps one entry per CDR3 protein. The table lists hundreds of thousands of distinct CDR3 sequences, around 27% of them singletons. The sequencing sample was made of PBMCs or a T cell subset sorted from them (not recorded which). The receptors stem from an adult woman who had mild COVID-19 (a few samples of this study predate the infection). Cell type and time point are not known.

This clonotype has a handful of counts. The genes are TRBV20-1 and TRBJ1-2; 9 bases agree with TRBD1. The CDR3 contains 14 residues. The germline gives CDR1 DFQATT, CDR2 SNEGSKA (reference sequence). V gave up 2 bases and J gave up 8 bases; unmatched junction bases: 9. The CDR3 sequence: CSARSSTGGLGYTF. The CDR3 bases are TGCAGTGCTAGATCCTCGACAGGGGGTTTAGGCTACACCTTC.

This clonotype was detected only a few times. The chain couples TRBV10-3 to TRBJ2-7; TRBD1 aligns across 9 bases. J was trimmed by 0 bases and V by 2 bases; bases with no gene match: 5. The CDR3 loop spans 16 amino acids. The V gene's germline CDR1 is ENHRY and CDR2 SYGVKD. The CDR3 reads CAISEPGQGNSYEQYF. Here the CDR3 DNA reads TGTGCCATCAGTGAGCCGGGACAGGGAAACTCCTACGAGCAGTACTTC.

This sequence joins TRBV29-1 and TRBJ1-1, with 8 bases fitting TRBD1. The length of the CDR3 is 11 residues. Germline CDR1 SQVTM, CDR2 ANQGSEA. V gave up 4 bases and J gave up 6 bases; unmatched junction bases: 1. The DNA of the CDR3 is TGCAGCGTTGCGACAGGGGCTGAAGCTTTCTTT. Translating gives CSVATGAEAFF.

The chain combines TRBV20-1 with TRBJ2-7; D call uncertain. This CDR3 region has 15 residues. Trimming left V 0 bases short and J 3 bases short, with 15 bases between. CDR1 and CDR2 (germline): DFQATT, SNEGSKA (reference sequence). For the CDR3, the DNA is TGCAGTGCTAGAGATCTGGAAGACTGGAGCTACGAGCAGTACTTC. Translation: CSARDLEDWSYEQYF.

This chain connects TRBV12-3 or TRBV12-4 to TRBJ2-5; 7 bases agree with TRBD1. Germline trimming cut 5 bases from V and 2 bases from J; bases unmatched to any gene: 8. There are 15 residues in the CDR3. The CDR3 DNA follows: TGTGCCAGCAGTCGAGGGACAGTCTCTCAAGAGACCCAGTACTTC. It encodes CASSRGTVSQETQYF.

V is TRBV6-5 and J is TRBJ2-1; D uncertain. V shed 5 bases and J shed 5 bases, with 16 bases lying between them. The CDR3 contains 15 residues. Germline-derived CDR1 and CDR2 are MNHEY and SVGAGI. The CDR3 reads CASSHTRRANNEQFF. Here the CDR3 DNA reads TGTGCCAGCAGTCACACCCGACGCGCGAACAATGAGCAGTTCTTC.

This clonotype was picked up a small number of times. The chain recombines TRBV12-3 or TRBV12-4 with TRBJ2-2; the D is unclear. The CDR3 sequence is 12 residues long. Trimming took 6 bases from V and 6 from J, leaving 8 bases between them. The CDR3 protein is CASSTFPGELFF. The CDR3 DNA reads as TGTGCCAGCAGCACCTTCCCCGGGGAGCTGTTTTTT.

The chain is built from TRBV7-9 and TRBJ1-1, with a tentative D call TRBD1 (5 bases). The V end lost 5 bases, the J end lost 1 base, and 14 bases lay between the germline ends. CDR1 is SEHNR and CDR2 is FQNEAQ in the germline V gene (reference sequence). The CDR3 sequence is 15 residues long. The CDR3 sequence is CASSPAGRGNTEAFF. CDR3 coding DNA: TGTGCCAGCAGCCCTGCTGGTAGGGGGAACACTGAAGCTTTCTTT.

The J gene is TRBJ2-7, the V gene TRBV5-1; D call uncertain. The V gene's germline CDR1 is SGHRS and CDR2 YFSETQ. V was pared by 0 bases and J by 7 bases, with 11 bases between. The CDR3 length is 13 residues. The DNA for the CDR3 is TGCGCCAGCAGCTTGGTACCGACTGAAGAGCAGTACTTC. Its translation: CASSLVPTEEQYF.

The rearrangement uses TRBV6-5 and TRBJ2-7; D is possibly TRBD1 or TRBD2 (5 bases each). CDR1 is MNHEY, CDR2 SVGAGI, per germline. V was pared by 2 bases and J by 7 bases, with 18 bases between. CDR3 size: 15 residues. The CDR3 DNA reads as TGTGCCAGCAGTTACCTCCTGCAGGGAGCCGTGGAGCAGTACTTC. Encoded protein: CASSYLLQGAVEQYF.

V and J are TRBV7-8 and TRBJ2-7, with 8 bases matching TRBD1. Germline-derived CDR1 and CDR2 are SGHVS and FQNEAQ. CDR3 length equals 15 residues. Unmatched junction bases numbered 8, after V lost 5 bases and J lost 2 bases. CDR3: CASSPLGQVAYEQYF. In DNA form, the CDR3 reads TGTGCCAGCAGCCCCTTGGGACAGGTCGCCTACGAGCAGTACTTC. The entire variable domain, with the rest obtained from reference TRBV7-8 and TRBJ2-7, is as follows: GAGVSQSPRYKVAKRGQDVALRCDPISGHVSLFWYQQALGQGPEFLTYFQNEAQLDKSGLPSDRFFAERPEGSVSTLKIQRTQQEDSAVYLCASSPLGQVAYEQYFGPGTRLTVT.

This clonotype has only a few counts. The chain has TRBV3-1 and TRBJ2-5; D may be TRBD1 (5 bases). The CDR3 sequence is 17 residues long. The germline CDR1 and CDR2 sequences are LGHDT and YNNKEL (reference sequence). Trimming shortened V by 0 bases and J by 2 bases, and 16 bases separated the two germline ends. CDR3 coding DNA: TGTGCCAGCAGCCAAGACTCTTGGGGCGCGCTTCAAGAGACCCAGTACTTC. The encoded protein is CASSQDSWGALQETQYF.